These 29 T cell receptor beta chains share one sample of origin, sequenced in a study of T cell repertoires in cytomegalovirus infection. TCRdb re-called the reads through MiXCR, storing one row per CDR3 protein. Among approximately 190,000 distinct CDR3 sequences, 28% were seen once, and the ten largest hold approximately 30%. The specimen sequenced was PBMCs. These receptors all stem from a human donor in good health (CMV status not recorded). Some clones in this sample may be carry-over from other donors' samples.

The chain recombines TRBV6-1 with TRBJ1-1, with a weak D call TRBD1 (5 bases). Trimming removed 4 bases from V and 4 bases from J, with 7 bases in between. This CDR3 region has 12 residues. CDR1 and CDR2 from the germline V gene are MNHNS and SASEGT. Written as DNA, the CDR3 is TGTGCCAGCAGTGGCGGGACCACTGAAGCTTTCTTT. Protein: CASSGGTTEAFF.

The J gene is TRBJ2-5, the V gene TRBV11-2; the match to TRBD2 covers 11 bases. CDR3 length: 17 amino acids. V shed 3 bases, J shed 5 bases, and the junction held 11 bases outside the gene matches. CDR1 SGHAT and CDR2 FQNNGV come from the germline V gene. The DNA of the CDR3 is TGTGCCAGCAGCTTGGCGGGTAGCGGGGGGGCCAGGGAGACCCAGTACTTC. This translates into CASSLAGSGGARETQYF.

The chain uses TRBV11-2 and TRBJ1-1, with D unresolved. V was pared by 5 bases and J by 1 base, with 17 bases between. This CDR3 contains 16 residues. Germline V gene sequence: CDR1 SGHAT, CDR2 FQNNGV. The CDR3 sequence: CASSPTSRERNTEAFF. CDR3 sequence (DNA): TGTGCCAGCAGCCCAACATCTCGGGAAAGGAACACTGAAGCTTTCTTT.

The chain is built from TRBV7-9 and TRBJ1-6, with a possible D match to TRBD1 (6 bases). Trimming stripped 4 bases from V and 5 bases from J, with 12 bases between. The CDR3 runs 15 residues. CDR1 and CDR2 from the germline V gene are SEHNR and FQNEAQ (reference sequence). CDR3: CASSSQGGHNSPLHF. The DNA for the CDR3 is TGTGCCAGCAGCTCACAGGGAGGACATAATTCACCCCTCCACTTT.

This clonotype occurred a few times. The V call is TRBV20-1, the J call TRBJ2-5; TRBD2 is a possible D gene (5 bases). Per germline, CDR1 DFQATT and CDR2 SNEGSKA (reference sequence). The CDR3 covers 14 residues. V was trimmed by 3 bases and J by 5 bases, leaving 16 bases between them. The CDR3 nucleotides read TGCAGTGCTAGCCTCGTCCCGAAGCGGGAGACCCAGTACTTC. Translated, it gives CSASLVPKRETQYF.

The gene calls are TRBV6-1 and TRBJ2-7; no clear D. This CDR3 region has 12 residues. CDR1 MNHNS and CDR2 SASEGT come from the germline V gene. V gave up 0 bases and J gave up 5 bases, with 5 bases separating them. CDR3 amino acids: CASSEAKDEQYF. The CDR3 bases are TGTGCCAGCAGTGAAGCGAAGGACGAGCAGTACTTC.

The chain carries TRBV7-3 and TRBJ1-4, with a tentative D call TRBD1 (6 bases). CDR1 SGHTA and CDR2 FQGTGA come from the germline V gene. CDR3 length: 16 amino acids. V gave up 5 bases and J gave up 1 base, with 14 bases separating them. DNA of the CDR3: TGTGCCAGCAGCCCACAGGGACGGGGAACTAATGAAAAACTGTTTTTT. Translated, it gives CASSPQGRGTNEKLFF.

The CDR3 coding sequence is TGTGCCAGCAGGCCCCACAGTGCTAACTATGGCTACACCTTC. It is translated as CASRPHSANYGYTF. The chain has TRBV2 and TRBJ1-2; D not certain. The CDR3 length is 14 residues. The germline V and J ends were trimmed by 6 bases and 0 bases, with 11 bases remaining between them. Germline V gives CDR1 SNHLY, CDR2 FYNNEI.

In its sample, this clonotype was seen once. V gene TRBV6-8 combines with J gene TRBJ2-7; D gene unclear. The CDR3 extends over 12 amino acids. Trimming cost V 6 bases and J 10 bases, with 16 bases left between them. The V gene's germline CDR1 is MNHGY and CDR2 SAAAGT. CDR3 sequence (DNA): TGTGCCAGCAGGGGCCCAAACACCCCTCAGTACTTC. The encoded protein is CASRGPNTPQYF.

Comment on this clonotype: Possible read error: a much larger clone is one base away. CDR3 nucleotides: TGTGCCAGCAGCTTAGATTCCAATGAGCAGTTCTTC. Its translation is CASSLDSNEQFF. This rearrangement joins TRBV11-2 to TRBJ2-1; D is ambiguous. CDR3 size: 12 residues. V lost 0 bases, J lost 6 bases, and 3 bases lay in between. CDR1 SGHAT and CDR2 FQNNGV come from the germline V gene.

The chain recombines TRBV5-5 with TRBJ2-1; D not resolved. V was cut by 1 base and J by 2 bases, with 10 bases left in between. The CDR3 has 15 amino acids. Germline assignment: CDR1 SGHKS and CDR2 YYEKEE (reference sequence). CDR3 nucleotides: TGTGCCAGCAGCTTGTTTCAGACAACCTACAATGAGCAGTTCTTC. This translates into CASSLFQTTYNEQFF.

This clonotype showed up just a few times. This chain joins TRBV11-3 and TRBJ1-1, with 9 bases that match TRBD1. With V trimmed by 4 bases and J by 4 bases, 13 bases remained unmatched. Germline lookup yields CDR1 SGHNT and CDR2 YENEEA. CDR3 length: 17 residues. The CDR3 DNA follows: TGTGCCAGCAGCTCGGGACAGGGTGATCGTACGGCCACTGAAGCTTTCTTT. The encoded protein is CASSSGQGDRTATEAFF.

This clonotype came up many times. Here the CDR3 reads CSAPRTGRETQYF. DNA of the CDR3: TGCAGTGCTCCACGGACAGGACGGGAGACCCAGTACTTC. The genes are TRBV20-1 and TRBJ2-5; the match to TRBD1 covers 7 bases. The CDR3 has 13 residues. With 5 bases clipped from V and 5 bases from J, the junction kept 8 bases outside the gene matches. Germline V gene sequence: CDR1 DFQATT, CDR2 SNEGSKA (reference sequence).

In the case of this clonotype: The junction shows a germline mismatch at one end, possibly a read error. The chain has TRBV19 and TRBJ2-1, with D perhaps TRBD1 (6 bases). CDR1 LNHDA and CDR2 SQIVND come from the germline V gene (reference sequence). The CDR3 has 15 residues. The CDR3 DNA reads TGCTGGAATGAGGGGGTTGGCGGCTCCTACAATGAGCAGTTCTTC. As protein: CWNEGVGGSYNEQFF.

For this clonotype: A much larger clone differs by one base, so this may be a read error. The V gene is TRBV5-5, the J gene TRBJ2-7; 9 positions match TRBD1. The V gene's germline CDR1 is SGHKS and CDR2 YYEKEE (reference sequence). The V gene end was trimmed by 0 bases and the J gene end by 3 bases; junction bases not matched to a gene: 1. The CDR3 is 14 residues long. CDR3: CASSLGTGVYEQYF. The CDR3, as DNA: TGTGCCAGCAGCTTGGGGACAGGGGTCTACGAGCAGTACTTC.

In its sample, this clonotype was seen a few times. This sequence joins TRBV19 and TRBJ2-1; possible D gene TRBD2, 6 bases. V lost 6 bases, J lost 0 bases, and 9 bases lay in between. The CDR3 totals 14 residues. The V gene's germline CDR1 is LNHDA and CDR2 SQIVND (reference sequence). The CDR3 bases are TGTGCCAGTAGGGCGGGGAGCTCCTACAATGAGCAGTTCTTC. This codes for CASRAGSSYNEQFF.

This clonotype was seen a single time. CDR3 in amino acids: CASSPWERLAGNTGELFF. The CDR3 region has the DNA TGCGCCAGCAGCCCATGGGAGCGTCTAGCGGGGAACACCGGGGAGCTGTTTTTT. The V gene is TRBV5-1, the J gene TRBJ2-2; 8 positions agree with TRBD2. The CDR3 loop spans 18 amino acids. The V gene's germline CDR1 is SGHRS and CDR2 YFSETQ. J was trimmed by 1 base and V by 4 bases; bases with no gene match: 12.

V usage is TRBV7-6 and J usage is TRBJ2-3; D assignment may be TRBD1 or TRBD2 (5 bases each). The germline gives CDR1 SGHVS, CDR2 FNYEAQ. The CDR3 spans 15 residues. Trimming removed 5 bases from V and 3 bases from J, with 15 bases in between. The CDR3 sequence is CASSPGPTGTDTQYF. CDR3 DNA sequence: TGTGCCAGCAGCCCGGGACCCACGGGGACAGATACGCAGTATTTT. The full variable domain, completed using reference TRBV7-6 and TRBJ2-3, is GAGVSQSPRYKVTKRGQDVALRCDPISGHVSLYWYRQALGQGPEFLTYFNYEAQQDKSGLPNDRFSAERPEGSISTLTIQRTEQRDSAMYRCASSPGPTGTDTQYFGPGTRLTVL.

This clonotype was seen a handful of times. The V and J genes are TRBV20-1 and TRBJ2-7; D is perhaps TRBD2 (6 bases). The CDR3 is made up of 13 amino acids. Trimming removed 8 bases at V and 0 bases at J, with 14 bases between. Germline V lookup: CDR1 DFQATT, CDR2 SNEGSKA (reference sequence). The CDR3 here is CSIGKGGSYEQYF. The CDR3 nucleotides are TGCAGTATCGGGAAGGGAGGCTCCTACGAGCAGTACTTC.

This clonotype was counted only a few times. The chain uses TRBV2 and TRBJ1-2; D possibly corresponds to TRBD1 (5 bases). CDR1 SNHLY and CDR2 FYNNEI come from the germline V gene. This CDR3 is built from 15 residues. V was trimmed by 5 bases and J by 2 bases, leaving 15 bases between them. In nucleotides, the CDR3 is TGTGCCAGCAGTAAGAACGAAGGACACAACTATGGCTACACCTTC. It encodes CASSKNEGHNYGYTF.

The chain is built from TRBV20-1 and TRBJ1-4; TRBD1 might be the D (5 bases). The CDR3 runs to 14 residues. The ends were cut back, 5 bases at V and 0 bases at J, with 10 bases in the middle. CDR1 DFQATT and CDR2 SNEGSKA come from the germline V gene (reference sequence). The CDR3 bases are TGCAGTGCTCCTGGGGGTGCAACTAATGAAAAACTGTTTTTT. This gives the protein CSAPGGATNEKLFF.

Details on this clonotype: Because the CDR3 is missing its conserved closing phenylalanine or tryptophan, this is likely a read error. J is TRBJ2-7 and V is TRBV18, with D possibly matching TRBD1 (6 bases). V shed 5 bases and J shed 2 bases, with 13 bases lying between them. The CDR3 is 14 residues long. Germline CDR1 KGHSH, CDR2 LQKENI. The CDR3 DNA follows: TGTGCCAGCTCAACAGGGTTATCCCCCTACGAGCAGTACTCC. It codes for CASSTGLSPYEQYS.

The chain is built from TRBV6-6 and TRBJ1-6; D gene uncertain. This CDR3 comprises 16 residues. Between the trimmed V and J ends, which lost 0 bases and 2 bases, there was a span of 8 bases. Germline lookup yields CDR1 MNHNY and CDR2 SVGAGI (reference sequence). CDR3 sequence (DNA): TGTGCCAGCAGTTACTCGACCTGGGCCTATAATTCACCCCTCCACTTT. This codes for CASSYSTWAYNSPLHF.

A note on this clonotype: This may come from a read error, since a much larger clone is one base off. The chain combines TRBV7-2 with TRBJ1-2; 7 bases line up with TRBD1. The CDR3 loop spans 15 amino acids. Per the germline V gene, CDR1 is SGHTA and CDR2 is FQGNSA. The CDR3 DNA sequence: TGTGCCAGCAGCTTAGCGGGACAGCCTGACTATGGCTGCACCTTC. Translating it yields CASSLAGQPDYGCTF.

About this clonotype itself: A much larger clone lies one base from this, so it may be a read error. This chain connects TRBV7-6 to TRBJ2-2, with TRBD1 matching over 7 bases. CDR3 length: 15 residues. The V segment lost 4 bases and the J segment 8 bases; nucleotides outside the gene matches: 10. Germline CDR1 SGHVS, CDR2 FNYEAQ. As DNA, the CDR3 is TGTGCCAGCAGCTCCTTGACAGGGATTATGGGGGAGCTGTTTTTT. This translates into CASSSLTGIMGELFF.

This clonotype was picked up a small number of times. The chain has TRBV7-9 and TRBJ1-1; D unclear. Germline V gene data show CDR1 as SEHNR and CDR2 as FQNEAQ (reference sequence). The V gene lost 4 bases and the J gene lost 4 bases, with 10 bases spanning the gap. This CDR3 has 13 residues. The chain's CDR3 is CASSYVKGTEAFF. The CDR3 DNA reads as TGTGCCAGCAGCTACGTTAAGGGCACTGAAGCTTTCTTT.

V and J are TRBV7-3 and TRBJ1-1, with a weak D call TRBD1 (6 bases). V lost 3 bases and J lost 3, with 11 bases in between. In germline, CDR1 is SGHTA, CDR2 FQGTGA. This CDR3 has 14 amino acids. CDR3 coding DNA: TGTGCCAGCAGCTTGCCAGGGGTCGACACTGAAGCTTTCTTT. This gives the protein CASSLPGVDTEAFF.

This clonotype was counted a few times. CDR3 in amino acids: CASSLEFLSTDTQYF. As DNA, the CDR3 is TGTGCCAGCAGCTTAGAGTTTCTTAGCACAGATACGCAGTATTTT. V is TRBV11-2 and J is TRBJ2-3; the D is unclear. The germline V gene has CDR1 SGHAT and CDR2 FQNNGV. The CDR3 is 15 amino acids. V was pared by 0 bases and J by 0 bases, with 7 bases between.

This chain connects TRBV27 to TRBJ1-1; TRBD1 is a possible D gene (5 bases). This CDR3 is built from 14 residues. The germline V and J ends were trimmed by 3 bases and 2 bases, with 10 bases remaining between them. CDR1 is MNHEY and CDR2 is SMNVEV in the germline V gene (reference sequence). In DNA, the CDR3 is TGTGCCAGCAGTTTTGGGGGTTTCAACACTGAAGCTTTCTTT. Residues: CASSFGGFNTEAFF.